Below, 17 T cell receptor beta chains from the same sample are listed, as sequenced in a study of cytomegalovirus exposure and HLA in healthy donors. Amplification used 60 Vbeta primers and 13 Jbeta primers. Profiled with immunoSEQ multiplex PCR; TCRdb holds only in-frame clones, not every one. Among over 70,000 clones listed, over 70% were seen once. Source material: PBMCs. All receptors come from a man aged 45-65 years in good health and CMV-seropositive.

This clone was recorded a few times. The rearrangement joins TRBV2 to TRBJ2-3; 11 bases are shared with TRBD2. V lost 3 bases to trimming and J lost 4 bases; unmatched junction nucleotides: 3. Germline lookup yields CDR1 SNHLY and CDR2 FYNNEI. This CDR3 is built from 15 residues. Written as DNA, the CDR3 is TGTGCCAGCAGTGATAGCGGGAGGGCCTCAGATACGCAGTATTTT. Protein sequence: CASSDSGRASDTQYF.

The chain has TRBV30 and TRBJ1-2; TRBD1 matches 8 bases. The CDR3 runs 12 residues. Germline CDR1 and CDR2: GTSNPN and SVGIG (reference sequence). V lost 5 bases and J lost 7; bases outside the gene matches: 6. CDR3 sequence (DNA): TGTGCCTGGCAGACAGGGGACCGTGGCTACACCTTC. This codes for CAWQTGDRGYTF.

The chain carries TRBV7-2 and TRBJ2-5; 7 nucleotides align to TRBD1. The CDR3 extends over 17 amino acids. In germline, CDR1 is SGHTA, CDR2 FQGNSA. Losses at the gene ends were 5 bases for V and 2 bases for J; bases not matched to a gene: 14. The CDR3 here is CASSDGNLGQLQETQYF. CDR3 sequence (DNA): TGTGCCAGCAGCGACGGAAACCTGGGACAGTTACAAGAGACCCAGTACTTC.

The chain couples TRBV19 to TRBJ1-1, with 8 bases fitting TRBD1. V trimming: 6 bases; J trimming: 0 bases; junction bases outside the gene matches: 6. The CDR3 length is 15 residues. The germline V gene has CDR1 LNHDA and CDR2 SQIVND (reference sequence). The CDR3 is CASRETGAMNTEAFF. As DNA, the CDR3 is TGTGCCAGTAGGGAGACAGGGGCCATGAACACTGAAGCTTTCTTT.

The rearrangement links TRBV7-2 to TRBJ2-2; 11 bases align to TRBD2. CDR3 length equals 16 residues. Trimming removed 1 base from V and 4 bases from J; junction bases left unmatched: 2. Germline assignment: CDR1 SGHTA and CDR2 FQGNSA. In nucleotides, the CDR3 is TGTGCCAGCAGCTTAGGTAGCGGGAGGGCCACCGGGGAGCTGTTTTTT. This codes for CASSLGSGRATGELFF.

This sequence joins TRBV19 and TRBJ2-5; 7 bases are shared with TRBD2. The CDR3 length is 13 residues. Germline V gene lookup returns CDR1 LNHDA and CDR2 SQIVND (reference sequence). The V gene end was trimmed by 4 bases and the J gene end by 4 bases; junction bases not matched to a gene: 3. The CDR3 here is CASSSGSRETQYF. The CDR3 coding sequence is TGTGCCAGTAGTAGCGGGAGTAGAGAGACCCAGTACTTC.

This clone has only one observation. The identical CDR3 is also encoded by other nucleotide sequences in the sample. The genes are TRBV6-5 and TRBJ2-5, with 13 bases lining up with TRBD2. The CDR3 contains 15 residues. V dropped 4 bases and J dropped 5; count of bases not matched to a gene: 4. The germline gives CDR1 MNHEY, CDR2 SVGAGI. The CDR3 spells CASSSTSGRRETQYF. CDR3 coding DNA: TGTGCCAGCAGTTCGACTAGCGGGAGGAGGGAGACCCAGTACTTC.

This clone was seen only a few times. The CDR3 nucleotides are TGTGCCTGGAGCGGGACTAGCGAGGCCTACGAGCAGTACTTC. This codes for CAWSGTSEAYEQYF. J is TRBJ2-7 and V is TRBV30; 10 bases are a match to TRBD2. Germline CDR1 and CDR2: GTSNPN and SVGIG (reference sequence). This CDR3 spans 14 amino acids. V dropped 3 bases and J dropped 2; count of bases not matched to a gene: 4.

J is TRBJ1-1 and V is TRBV29-1; D perhaps matches TRBD1 (5 bases). V was trimmed by 6 bases and J by 1 base, leaving 6 bases between them. This CDR3 comprises 11 residues. Germline CDR1 SQVTM, CDR2 ANQGSEA. The CDR3 DNA reads as TGCAGCGTCGACAGGAACACTGAAGCTTTCTTT. The encoded protein is CSVDRNTEAFF. Full variable domain (rest looked up from reference TRBV29-1 and TRBJ1-1): SAVISQKPSRDICQRGTSLTIQCQVDSQVTMMFWYRQQPGQSLTLIATANQGSEATYESGFVIDKFPISRPNLTFSTLTVSNMSPEDSSIYLCSVDRNTEAFFGQGTRLTVV.

This clone is a singleton in its sample. This rearrangement joins TRBV5-6 to TRBJ2-5, with D possibly matching TRBD2 (5 bases). Germline values: CDR1 SGHDT, CDR2 YYEEEE. This CDR3 has 16 residues. Trimming removed 0 bases from V and 3 bases from J, with 15 bases in between. The CDR3 region has the DNA TGTGCCAGCAGCTTGGTAGGGAGCGCTGGAGAAGAGACCCAGTACTTC. This encodes CASSLVGSAGEETQYF.

The genes are TRBV7-9 and TRBJ1-1; D may be TRBD1 (6 bases). CDR3 length equals 14 residues. CDR1 SEHNR and CDR2 FQNEAQ come from the germline V gene (reference sequence). V dropped 8 bases and J dropped 1 base, with 14 bases sitting between them. CDR3 loop: CASSKTTGNTEAFF. As DNA, the CDR3 is TGTGCCAGCTCAAAAACGACAGGGAACACTGAAGCTTTCTTT.

The CDR3 nucleotides read TGTGCCAGCAGCTTCACAGGGGGTCCAACTAATGAAAAACTGTTTTTT. Translation gives CASSFTGGPTNEKLFF. This chain links TRBV5-5 with TRBJ1-4, with 8 bases that match TRBD1. Germline V gene sequence: CDR1 SGHKS, CDR2 YYEKEE (reference sequence). Unmatched junction bases numbered 3, after V lost 2 bases and J lost 0 bases. The CDR3 covers 16 residues.

The chain carries TRBV7-6 and TRBJ1-1, with a possible D match to TRBD1 (5 bases). Germline loops: CDR1 SGHVS, CDR2 FNYEAQ. V was cut by 1 base and J by 0 bases, with 9 bases left in between. This CDR3 spans 15 amino acids. Here the CDR3 reads CASSLGAGMNTEAFF. The DNA for the CDR3 is TGTGCCAGCAGCTTAGGAGCAGGGATGAACACTGAAGCTTTCTTT.

The J gene is TRBJ1-1, the V gene TRBV18; the D gene is possibly TRBD1 (5 bases). CDR1 and CDR2 (germline): KGHSH, LQKENI. V gave up 6 bases and J gave up 1 base, with 9 bases separating them. This CDR3 has 13 amino acids. CDR3 DNA sequence: TGTGCCAGCTCGCAGGGAGGGAACACTGAAGCTTTCTTT. Translated: CASSQGGNTEAFF.

The chain uses TRBV7-2 and TRBJ2-1; TRBD1 agrees at 7 bases. The CDR3 length is 13 residues. V shed 1 base, J shed 15 bases, and the junction held 9 bases outside the gene matches. Germline V lookup: CDR1 SGHTA, CDR2 FQGNSA. The CDR3: CASSLVGRGQGFF. The CDR3 nucleotides are TGTGCCAGCAGCTTAGTGGGAAGGGGGCAGGGGTTCTTC.

The rearrangement joins TRBV6-6 to TRBJ2-5, with TRBD1 matching 10 bases. Germline V CDR1 and CDR2: MNHNY, SVGAGI (reference sequence). This CDR3 region has 15 residues. The V gene end was trimmed by 2 bases and the J gene end by 5 bases; junction bases not matched to a gene: 5. CDR3 nucleotide sequence: TGTGCCAGCAGTTACCTGACAGGGGGCGGTGAGACCCAGTACTTC. This encodes CASSYLTGGGETQYF.

The chain uses TRBV5-6 and TRBJ1-1, with D perhaps TRBD1 (5 bases). The V gene lost 2 bases and the J gene lost 1 base, with 9 bases spanning the gap. CDR1 and CDR2 from the germline V gene are SGHDT and YYEEEE. The CDR3 covers 14 residues. CDR3 in DNA: TGTGCCAGCAGCTTTGGGGCGCGGAACACTGAAGCTTTCTTT. As protein: CASSFGARNTEAFF.